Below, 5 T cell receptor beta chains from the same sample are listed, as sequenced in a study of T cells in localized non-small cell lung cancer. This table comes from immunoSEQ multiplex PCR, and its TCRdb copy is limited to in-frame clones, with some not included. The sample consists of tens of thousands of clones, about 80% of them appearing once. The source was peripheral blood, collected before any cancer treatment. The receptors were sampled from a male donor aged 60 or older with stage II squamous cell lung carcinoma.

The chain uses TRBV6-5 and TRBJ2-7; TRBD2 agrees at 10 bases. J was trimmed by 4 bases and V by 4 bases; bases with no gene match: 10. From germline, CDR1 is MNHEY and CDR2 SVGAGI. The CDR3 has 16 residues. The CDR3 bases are TGTGCCAGCAGTTCCCCAAATAGCGGGGGGAGTTACGAGCAGTACTTC. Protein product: CASSSPNSGGSYEQYF.

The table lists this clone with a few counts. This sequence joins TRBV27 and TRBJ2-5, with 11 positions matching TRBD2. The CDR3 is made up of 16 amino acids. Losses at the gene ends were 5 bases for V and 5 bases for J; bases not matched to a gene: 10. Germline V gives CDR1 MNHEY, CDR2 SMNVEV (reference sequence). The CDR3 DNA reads TGTGCCAGCAGTCCCGGACTAGCGGGCGGTTTGGAGACCCAGTACTTC. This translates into CASSPGLAGGLETQYF.

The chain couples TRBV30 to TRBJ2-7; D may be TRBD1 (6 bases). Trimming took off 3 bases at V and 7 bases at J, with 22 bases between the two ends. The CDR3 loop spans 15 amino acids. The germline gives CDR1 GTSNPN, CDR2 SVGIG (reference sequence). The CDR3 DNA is TGTGCCTGGAGGGTTCCGGGACACCGGAGTGAAGAGCAGTACTTC. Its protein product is CAWRVPGHRSEEQYF.

The CDR3 is CASSVTNSYEQYF. The CDR3 bases are TGTGCCAGCAGTGTGACAAACTCCTACGAGCAGTACTTC. This chain connects TRBV6-1 to TRBJ2-7; D gene unclear. The V and J ends lost 4 bases and 0 bases respectively, with 7 bases between them. This CDR3 spans 13 amino acids. In germline, CDR1 is MNHNS, CDR2 SASEGT.

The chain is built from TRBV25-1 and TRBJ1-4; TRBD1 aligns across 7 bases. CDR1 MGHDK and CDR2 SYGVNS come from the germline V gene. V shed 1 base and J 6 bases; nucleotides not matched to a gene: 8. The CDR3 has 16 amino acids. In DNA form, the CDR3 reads TGTGCCAGCAGTGAATTGAGGGGGCGAGTTGATGAAAAACTGTTTTTT. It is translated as CASSELRGRVDEKLFF.